One sample yielded the 8 T cell receptor beta chains listed below, sequenced in a study of cytomegalovirus exposure and HLA in healthy donors. Both 60 Vbeta primers and 13 Jbeta primers went into the PCR. Data came from immunoSEQ multiplex PCR; TCRdb stores just in-frame clones and leaves some out. The sample lists under 150,000 clones, over 75% seen once, with over 4.5% in the top ten. The sequenced sample was PBMCs. These receptors were collected from a woman between 40 and 50 years old in good health and CMV-seropositive.

This chain connects TRBV7-9 to TRBJ2-7; 12 bases agree with TRBD2. From germline, CDR1 is SEHNR and CDR2 FQNEAQ (reference sequence). J gave up 3 bases and V 1 base, and 1 base lay outside the gene matches. The CDR3 is 15 amino acids. This CDR3 reads CASSLGTSGDYEQYF. In DNA, the CDR3 is TGTGCCAGCAGCTTAGGGACTAGCGGGGACTACGAGCAGTACTTC. The variable domain in full, with the rest retrieved from reference TRBV7-9 and TRBJ2-7, is DTGVSQNPRHKITKRGQNVTFRCDPISEHNRLYWYRQTLGQGPEFLTYFQNEAQLEKSRLLSDRFSAERPKGSFSTLEIQRTEQGDSAMYLCASSLGTSGDYEQYFGPGTRLTVT.

This clone was found a few times. This chain links TRBV10-1 with TRBJ2-1; 9 nucleotides line up with TRBD2. From germline, CDR1 is WNHNN and CDR2 SYGVQD (reference sequence). The V segment lost 0 bases and the J segment 4 bases; nucleotides outside the gene matches: 7. The length of the CDR3 is 17 residues. The CDR3 region is CASSESIAGAFYNEQFF. The CDR3 DNA follows: TGCGCCAGCAGTGAGTCAATAGCGGGGGCCTTTTACAATGAGCAGTTCTTC.

The chain has TRBV11-2 and TRBJ1-4; 10 bases line up with TRBD1. V lost 5 bases and J lost 7; bases outside the gene matches: 7. Looked up from germline, CDR1 is SGHAT and CDR2 is FQNNGV. The CDR3 contains 15 residues. The CDR3 DNA sequence: TGTGCCAGCAGCCGAGCGACAGGGGGCACTGAAAAACTGTTTTTT. Amino acids: CASSRATGGTEKLFF. Full variable domain (rest looked up from reference TRBV11-2 and TRBJ1-4): EAGVAQSPRYKIIEKRQSVAFWCNPISGHATLYWYQQILGQGPKLLIQFQNNGVVDDSQLPKDRFSAERLKGVDSTLKIQPAKLEDSAVYLCASSRATGGTEKLFFGSGTQLSVL.

The J gene is TRBJ1-3, the V gene TRBV28, with 7 bases fitting TRBD1. Germline V gene lookup returns CDR1 MDHEN and CDR2 SYDVKM. The CDR3 consists of 17 residues. Unmatched junction bases numbered 5, after V lost 0 bases and J lost 0 bases. The CDR3 DNA is TGTGCCAGCAGTTTATGGGGACAGACGGACTCTGGAAACACCATATATTTT. This gives the protein CASSLWGQTDSGNTIYF.

Only one count was recorded for this clone. The genes are TRBV2 and TRBJ1-2; D not resolved. Trimming took 2 bases from V and 3 from J, leaving 10 bases between them. There are 14 residues in the CDR3. CDR1 SNHLY and CDR2 FYNNEI come from the germline V gene. CDR3 bases: TGTGCCAGCAGTGAAACGGAGGTTTACTATGGCTACACCTTC. Translating it yields CASSETEVYYGYTF.

The genes are TRBV4-1 and TRBJ1-1, with 8 bases matching TRBD1. V shed 4 bases, J shed 4 bases, and the junction held 8 bases outside the gene matches. The V gene's germline CDR1 is MGHRA and CDR2 YSYEKL. The CDR3 runs to 15 residues. CDR3 DNA sequence: TGCGCCAGCAGCCTCAAGGACAGGGAATCCACTGAAGCTTTCTTT. Residues: CASSLKDRESTEAFF.

The CDR3 here is CASSQTREEQYF. CDR3 bases: TGTGCCAGCAGCCAGACTCGGGAGGAGCAGTACTTC. The chain couples TRBV28 to TRBJ2-7; weak D call: TRBD2 (6 bases). V lost 6 bases and J 7 bases, leaving 13 bases between the germline ends. Germline lookup yields CDR1 MDHEN and CDR2 SYDVKM. This CDR3 is built from 12 residues.

This rearrangement joins TRBV6-4 to TRBJ1-6; D possibly corresponds to TRBD1 (6 bases). The CDR3 consists of 13 residues. Per the germline V gene, CDR1 is MRHNA and CDR2 is SNTAGT. The V end was cut by 4 bases, the J end by 8 bases, with 9 bases between. CDR3 sequence (DNA): TGTGCCAGCAGTGTAGGGGGGGATTCACCCCTCCACTTT. Protein product: CASSVGGDSPLHF.